The source of this TCR beta chain is a study of T cell responses to AZD1222 COVID-19 vaccine. The CDR3 consists of 14 residues. Trimming pared 2 bases from V and 6 bases from J, leaving 12 bases between. Per germline, CDR1 MRHNA and CDR2 SNTAGT. The repertoire was sequenced with immunoSEQ multiplex PCR; TCRdb's copy has only in-frame clones and lacks some. The table shows approximately 150,000 clones, with more than 80% occurring only once. With regard to this clone: Its target is unknown.

Study-wide findings and caveats: Only five or six AZD1222 recipients were seropositive at baseline. Clonal diversity may have been underestimated, and the donors were mostly white British, with more females than males.

The source material was peripheral blood, sampled 28 days after the second dose of the MenACWY control vaccine. J is TRBJ2-3 and V is TRBV6-4, with D perhaps TRBD2 (6 bases). The TCR was taken from an adult who received the MenACWY meningococcal vaccine as a control. CDR3 nucleotide sequence: TGTGCCAGCAGTGACGGGGGGATGAGGGATACGCAGTATTTT. It specifies CASSDGGMRDTQYF.